This T cell receptor (beta chain) originates from a study of T cell repertoires in cytomegalovirus infection. TCRdb fed the reads into MiXCR, producing one record per CDR3 protein. The sample carries about 530,000 distinct CDR3 sequences, 26% recorded once. Germline V CDR1 and CDR2: MNHEY, SVGAGI. The ends were cut back, 2 bases at V and 4 bases at J, with 14 bases in the middle. This CDR3 has 16 amino acids. This clonotype came up once. This chain links TRBV6-5 with TRBJ2-2; weak D call: TRBD1 (6 bases). What was sequenced was PBMCs. The TCR originated in a human donor in good health (CMV status not recorded). Some clones in this sample may be carry-over from other donors' samples. The CDR3 DNA is TGTGCCAGCAGTTACGCGACAGGTTCGGGCACCGGGGAGCTGTTTTTT. This gives the protein CASSYATGSGTGELFF.